The 32 T cell receptor beta chains reported below all come from one sample, sequenced in a study of CD8+CD57+ T cells in acquired aplastic anemia. CDR3 and TCR beta VDJ profiling relied on a genomic DNA template. Using its own MiXCR run on the reads, TCRdb lists one record per CDR3 protein. Among roughly 180,000 distinct CDR3 sequences listed, approximately 45% were seen once. Material for sequencing was sorted CD4+, CD8+, or CD8+CD57+ T cells (not recorded which) from PBMCs. The receptors here all came from a human donor in good health.

This clonotype was detected ten times or more. This chain links TRBV19 with TRBJ2-5; D might be TRBD1 or TRBD2, each matching 5 bases. Germline assignment: CDR1 LNHDA and CDR2 SQIVND (reference sequence). The CDR3 totals 15 residues. V was pared by 3 bases and J by 3 bases, with 14 bases between. This CDR3 is CASSIWDRGEETQYF. As DNA, the CDR3 is TGTGCCAGTAGTATTTGGGACCGAGGCGAAGAGACCCAGTACTTC.

The rearrangement links TRBV10-3 to TRBJ2-7; 15 bases are shared with TRBD2. The length of the CDR3 is 14 residues. J gave up 7 bases and V 6 bases, and 4 bases lay outside the gene matches. CDR1 is ENHRY, CDR2 SYGVKD, per germline. The CDR3 nucleotides read TGTGCCATCAGCGGGACTAGCGGGAGGAGTGAGCAGTACTTC. This encodes CAISGTSGRSEQYF.

V gene TRBV19 combines with J gene TRBJ1-5; 8 positions match TRBD1. In germline, CDR1 is LNHDA, CDR2 SQIVND (reference sequence). V trimming: 8 bases; J trimming: 2 bases; junction bases outside the gene matches: 8. The CDR3 spans 15 residues. CDR3 amino acids: CASRQGASGNQPQHF. DNA for the CDR3: TGTGCCAGTCGGCAGGGGGCCAGTGGCAATCAGCCCCAGCATTTT.

This clonotype was recorded many times. The chain links TRBV2 to TRBJ2-1, with 8 bases identical to TRBD2. V was pared by 4 bases and J by 0 bases, with 2 bases of the junction left unmatched. CDR1 is SNHLY and CDR2 is FYNNEI in the germline V gene. This CDR3 spans 15 amino acids. The CDR3 DNA is TGTGCCAGCAGTGGGGGACTAGGCTCCTACAATGAGCAGTTCTTC. This sequence encodes CASSGGLGSYNEQFF.

As regards this clonotype: An end of the junction differs from the germline gene, which may be a read error. The genes are TRBV7-6 and TRBJ2-7; 10 nucleotides agree with TRBD1. Looked up from germline, CDR1 is SGHVS and CDR2 is FNYEAQ. The CDR3 is 14 amino acids. The CDR3 reads CASSLDRGTSEQYF. The CDR3 DNA reads as TGTGCTAGCAGCTTGGACAGGGGGACCTCCGAGCAGTACTTC.

This chain links TRBV6-5 with TRBJ2-5, with 8 bases matching TRBD1. Germline assignment: CDR1 MNHEY and CDR2 SVGAGI. The CDR3 runs 15 residues. After removal of 5 bases from V and 5 bases from J, the junction contained 10 bases not matched to a gene. CDR3 residues: CASSPRTGYLETQYF. For the CDR3, the DNA is TGTGCCAGCAGTCCCAGGACAGGGTATCTGGAGACCCAGTACTTC.

V gene TRBV7-2 combines with J gene TRBJ1-6; D is ambiguous. The V gene lost 5 bases and the J gene lost 5 bases, with 10 bases spanning the gap. Germline CDR1 and CDR2: SGHTA and FQGNSA. The CDR3 sequence is 14 residues long. The CDR3 sequence: CASSRPSNNSPLHF. The CDR3 DNA sequence: TGTGCCAGCAGCCGACCCAGCAATAATTCACCCCTCCACTTT.

The chain joins TRBV19 to TRBJ2-2; TRBD1 might be the D (6 bases). The V end lost 7 bases, the J end lost 1 base, and 10 bases lay between the germline ends. CDR1 is LNHDA, CDR2 SQIVND, per germline (reference sequence). The CDR3 contains 14 residues. The CDR3: CASTKTGNTGELFF. In nucleotides, the CDR3 is TGTGCCAGTACCAAGACAGGGAACACCGGGGAGCTGTTTTTT.

The DNA of the CDR3 is TGTGCCACTCAGGACAGGGGGATTGGAGAGACCCAGTACTTC. Its protein product is CATQDRGIGETQYF. The V call is TRBV19, the J call TRBJ2-5; 10 bases match TRBD1. After removal of 10 bases from V and 4 bases from J, the junction contained 9 bases not matched to a gene. Germline V gene data show CDR1 as LNHDA and CDR2 as SQIVND (reference sequence). The CDR3 contains 14 residues. The variable domain in full, completed from reference TRBV19 and TRBJ2-5, reads DGGITQSPKYLFRKEGQNVTLSCEQNLNHDAMYWYRQDPGQGLRLIYYSQIVNDFQKGDIAEGYSVSREKKESFPLTVTSAQKNPTAFYLCATQDRGIGETQYFGPGTRLLVL.

This clonotype appeared many times. The chain is built from TRBV7-9 and TRBJ2-7; TRBD2 agrees at 10 bases. The J segment lost 7 bases and the V segment lost 6 bases, leaving 15 bases of the junction unmatched. The CDR3 is 16 amino acids. The germline V gene encodes CDR1 SEHNR and CDR2 FQNEAQ (reference sequence). CDR3 sequence: CASRPLWLAGAQEQYF. In DNA, the CDR3 is TGTGCCAGCAGACCCCTGTGGCTAGCGGGAGCCCAGGAGCAGTACTTC.

This chain uses TRBV19 with TRBJ2-7; D is unclear. CDR3 length equals 14 residues. Deletions cut 6 bases from V and 1 base from J, with 13 bases between. Germline CDR1 is LNHDA and CDR2 is SQIVND (reference sequence). This CDR3 is CASRSRKDSYEQYF. The CDR3 bases are TGTGCCAGTAGGAGCCGAAAGGATTCCTACGAGCAGTACTTC.

This clonotype was detected ten times or more. V gene TRBV6-4 combines with J gene TRBJ1-1, with a tentative D call TRBD1 (6 bases). CDR1 is MRHNA and CDR2 is SNTAGT in the germline V gene. The CDR3 loop spans 14 amino acids. V dropped 6 bases and J dropped 6 bases, with 17 bases sitting between them. CDR3 sequence: CASRQDRSGAEAFF. The DNA of the CDR3 is TGTGCCAGCAGACAAGACAGGTCCGGGGCTGAAGCTTTCTTT.

In this sample, this clonotype turned up many times. The chain employs TRBV19 and TRBJ2-7; either TRBD1 or TRBD2 may supply D (5 bases each). Trimming left V 11 bases short and J 4 bases short, with 9 bases between. CDR1 and CDR2 from the germline V gene are LNHDA and SQIVND (reference sequence). The CDR3 spans 10 residues. CDR3 amino acids: CAGTLYEQYF. For the CDR3, the DNA is TGTGCCGGGACGCTTTACGAGCAGTACTTC.

Turning to this clonotype: Since a much larger clone is just one base distant, this may be a read error. Since no conserved phenylalanine or tryptophan closes the CDR3, a read error is the likely cause. The CDR3 DNA sequence: TGTGCCAATAGTATAGCGGGGTCTGGCTATGGCTACACCCTC. It codes for CANSIAGSGYGYTL. The chain recombines TRBV19 with TRBJ1-2; D is undetermined. CDR1 is LNHDA and CDR2 is SQIVND in the germline V gene (reference sequence). This CDR3 is built from 14 residues.

This clonotype was seen only once. The chain joins TRBV7-9 to TRBJ2-7; 10 positions agree with TRBD2. CDR3 size: 15 residues. Per germline, CDR1 SEHNR and CDR2 FQNEAQ (reference sequence). V was clipped by 0 bases and J by 7 bases; unmatched bases: 6. The CDR3 coding sequence is TGTGCCAGCAGCTTAGCGCTAGCGGGAGTTGAAGAGCAGTACTTC. Its translation is CASSLALAGVEEQYF.

The chain uses TRBV25-1 and TRBJ1-2; a weak D match, TRBD1 (5 bases). Germline assignment: CDR1 MGHDK and CDR2 SYGVNS. V lost 2 bases and J 8 bases, leaving 18 bases between the germline ends. The CDR3 has 15 residues. The CDR3 coding sequence is TGTGCCAGCAGTGAAACAACGTCAGGGTTTGAGGGCTACACCTTC. Translating it yields CASSETTSGFEGYTF.

The rearrangement uses TRBV9 and TRBJ2-1; 15 bases fit TRBD2. The germline CDR1 and CDR2 sequences are SGDLS and YYNGEE. This CDR3 contains 15 residues. Losses at the gene ends were 3 bases for V and 9 bases for J; bases not matched to a gene: 4. CDR3 in amino acids: CASSAGTSGGFEQFF. The CDR3 DNA follows: TGTGCCAGCAGCGCAGGGACTAGCGGGGGGTTTGAGCAGTTCTTC.

This clonotype occurred a few times. The gene calls are TRBV6-5 and TRBJ2-5, with TRBD2 matching 13 bases. CDR1 and CDR2 from the germline V gene are MNHEY and SVGAGI. CDR3 size: 16 residues. The J segment lost 1 base and the V segment lost 2 bases, leaving 1 base of the junction unmatched. The CDR3 sequence is CASSYGLAGAQETQYF. In DNA form, the CDR3 reads TGTGCCAGCAGTTACGGACTAGCGGGAGCCCAAGAGACCCAGTACTTC.

The chain couples TRBV5-5 to TRBJ1-6; D is unresolved. Germline V gene lookup returns CDR1 SGHKS and CDR2 YYEKEE (reference sequence). The CDR3 covers 15 residues. V was cut by 4 bases and J by 7 bases, with 15 bases left in between. The CDR3 here is CASSPNPKGNSPLHF. The CDR3 nucleotides are TGTGCCAGCAGCCCCAACCCTAAAGGGAATTCACCCCTCCACTTT.

This clonotype was seen a handful of times. This rearrangement joins TRBV19 to TRBJ2-5; 7 positions agree with TRBD1. There are 12 residues in the CDR3. Germline CDR1 reads LNHDA; CDR2 reads SQIVND (reference sequence). V shed 10 bases and J 5 bases; nucleotides not matched to a gene: 7. This CDR3 is CATSNRGETQYF. For the CDR3, the DNA is TGTGCCACCTCGAACAGGGGTGAGACCCAGTACTTC.

This clonotype was counted between two and nine times. V usage is TRBV15 and J usage is TRBJ2-5; 9 nucleotides align to TRBD1. Germline V gene data show CDR1 as LNHNV and CDR2 as YYDKDF (reference sequence). The J segment lost 5 bases and the V segment lost 3 bases, leaving 7 bases of the junction unmatched. This CDR3 is built from 15 residues. For the CDR3, the DNA is TGTGCCACCAGCAGGGACAGGGGCATAGGGGAGACCCAGTACTTC. Protein sequence: CATSRDRGIGETQYF.

There are many counts of this clonotype. The chain couples TRBV11-2 to TRBJ1-5; D remains ambiguous. CDR1 is SGHAT and CDR2 is FQNNGV in the germline V gene. The CDR3 is 15 residues long. V was shortened by 4 bases and J by 3 bases, with 13 bases between the two germline ends. This CDR3 is CASSSGLRNNQPQHF. The CDR3, as DNA: TGTGCCAGCAGCTCTGGGTTACGGAACAATCAGCCCCAGCATTTT.

This clonotype was seen a few times. V gene TRBV27 combines with J gene TRBJ2-1; 9 bases fit TRBD2. The trim removed 0 bases at V and 9 bases at J, leaving 12 bases unmatched. The CDR3 loop spans 17 amino acids. Germline V gives CDR1 MNHEY, CDR2 SMNVEV (reference sequence). CDR3: CASSLSQGTSFSGEQFF. Here the CDR3 DNA reads TGTGCCAGCAGTTTATCGCAGGGGACTAGCTTTTCCGGTGAGCAGTTCTTC.

The chain joins TRBV5-1 to TRBJ1-3; a weak D match, TRBD1 (6 bases). Germline V lookup: CDR1 SGHRS, CDR2 YFSETQ. V was pared by 0 bases and J by 7 bases, with 20 bases between. There are 17 residues in the CDR3. The CDR3 region is CASSLGMEGVKSNTIYF. The CDR3 nucleotides read TGCGCCAGCAGCTTGGGTATGGAGGGGGTAAAAAGTAACACCATATATTTT. Complete variable domain (other parts from reference TRBV5-1 and TRBJ1-3): KAGVTQTPRYLIKTRGQQVTLSCSPISGHRSVSWYQQTPGQGLQFLFEYFSETQRNKGNFPGRFSGRQFSNSRSEMNVSTLELGDSALYLCASSLGMEGVKSNTIYFGEGSWLTVV.

This clonotype has at least ten counts. V usage is TRBV7-2 and J usage is TRBJ2-5, with TRBD2 identical over 9 bases. Germline-derived CDR1 and CDR2 are SGHTA and FQGNSA. Losses at the gene ends were 1 base for V and 4 bases for J; bases not matched to a gene: 4. There are 15 residues in the CDR3. The CDR3 loop reads CASSLEPAGGETQYF. CDR3 nucleotide sequence: TGTGCCAGCAGCTTAGAACCAGCGGGAGGAGAGACCCAGTACTTC.

This sequence joins TRBV2 and TRBJ2-7; D possibly uses TRBD1 or TRBD2 (6 bases each). Trimming removed 0 bases from V and 0 bases from J, with 9 bases in between. The CDR3 has 15 residues. CDR1 and CDR2 from the germline V gene are SNHLY and FYNNEI. DNA for the CDR3: TGTGCCAGCAGTGAAGCGGGGGGCCGCTCCTACGAGCAGTACTTC. Amino acids: CASSEAGGRSYEQYF.

The V and J genes are TRBV6-6 and TRBJ1-1, with D hard to call. The CDR3 length is 14 residues. CDR1 is MNHNY and CDR2 is SVGAGI in the germline V gene (reference sequence). Trimming shortened V by 8 bases and J by 1 base, and 14 bases separated the two germline ends. The CDR3 spells CASSPSSENTEAFF. The CDR3 DNA reads as TGTGCCAGCTCACCGTCCTCGGAGAACACTGAAGCTTTCTTT.

This clonotype came up once. The chain couples TRBV7-9 to TRBJ1-2, with D possibly being TRBD1 (6 bases). The CDR3 consists of 13 residues. V dropped 6 bases and J dropped 3 bases, with 11 bases sitting between them. CDR1 and CDR2 (germline): SEHNR, FQNEAQ (reference sequence). CDR3 amino acids: CASRDGQYYGYTF. CDR3 coding DNA: TGTGCCAGCAGAGACGGACAGTACTATGGCTACACCTTC.

CDR3 in DNA: TGCAGTGCTAGTGCGGGGGGGGCGTATACGCAGTATTTT. Encoded protein: CSASAGGAYTQYF. The chain is built from TRBV20-1 and TRBJ2-3, with TRBD2 matching 9 bases. The J segment lost 7 bases and the V segment lost 3 bases, leaving 5 bases of the junction unmatched. Germline assignment: CDR1 DFQATT and CDR2 SNEGSKA (reference sequence). The CDR3 covers 13 residues.

In its sample, this clonotype was seen a few times. The V and J genes are TRBV10-3 and TRBJ2-3, with TRBD2 identical over 12 bases. CDR1 ENHRY and CDR2 SYGVKD come from the germline V gene. CDR3 length equals 17 residues. Trimming cost V 10 bases and J 5 bases; bases outside gene matches: 16. CDR3 in DNA: TGTGCCAGCACCATACCACTAGCGGGAGGTAGTCAAGATACGCAGTATTTT. This gives the protein CASTIPLAGGSQDTQYF.

The chain has TRBV6-4 and TRBJ1-1; D perhaps matches TRBD1 (5 bases). Germline V gene sequence: CDR1 MRHNA, CDR2 SNTAGT. Trimming removed 2 bases at V and 7 bases at J, with 11 bases between. The CDR3 consists of 13 residues. CDR3 nucleotides: TGTGCCAGCAGTGACGGCGAGACAGATGAAGCTTTCTTT. Translation: CASSDGETDEAFF.

In this sample, this clonotype turned up many times. The chain couples TRBV7-6 to TRBJ2-1; TRBD2 agrees at 12 bases. CDR3 size: 17 residues. Germline values: CDR1 SGHVS, CDR2 FNYEAQ. Unmatched junction bases numbered 6, after V lost 4 bases and J lost 2 bases. CDR3 region: CASSYTSGRKTYNEQFF. DNA for the CDR3: TGTGCCAGCAGCTATACTAGCGGGAGGAAAACCTACAATGAGCAGTTCTTC. Together with reference TRBV7-6 and TRBJ2-1, the CDR3 gives the full variable domain: GAGVSQSPRYKVTKRGQDVALRCDPISGHVSLYWYRQALGQGPEFLTYFNYEAQQDKSGLPNDRFSAERPEGSISTLTIQRTEQRDSAMYRCASSYTSGRKTYNEQFFGPGTRLTVL.